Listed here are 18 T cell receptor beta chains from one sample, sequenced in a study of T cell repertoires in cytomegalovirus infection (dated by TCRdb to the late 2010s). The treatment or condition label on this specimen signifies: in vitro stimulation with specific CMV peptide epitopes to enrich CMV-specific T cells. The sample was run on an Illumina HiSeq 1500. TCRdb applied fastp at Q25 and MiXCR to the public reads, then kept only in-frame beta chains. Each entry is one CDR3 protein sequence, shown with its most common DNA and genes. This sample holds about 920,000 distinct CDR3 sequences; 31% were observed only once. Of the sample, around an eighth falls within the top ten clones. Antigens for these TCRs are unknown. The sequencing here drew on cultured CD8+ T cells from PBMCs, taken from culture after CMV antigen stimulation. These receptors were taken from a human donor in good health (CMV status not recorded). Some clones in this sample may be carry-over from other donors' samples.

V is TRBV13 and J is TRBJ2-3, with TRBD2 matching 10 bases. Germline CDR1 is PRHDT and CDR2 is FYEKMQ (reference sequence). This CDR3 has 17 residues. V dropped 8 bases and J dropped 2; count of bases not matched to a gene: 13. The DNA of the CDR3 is TGTGCCAGCTTCGGGAAAGCGGGGGGGCCGATCACAGATACGCAGTATTTT. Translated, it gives CASFGKAGGPITDTQYF.

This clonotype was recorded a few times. The CDR3 region has the DNA TGTGCCAGCAGTGAAGAAGGGGGGTCCACCGGGGAGCTGTTTTTT. This encodes CASSEEGGSTGELFF. The chain combines TRBV6-1 with TRBJ2-2; either TRBD1 or TRBD2 may supply D (6 bases each). CDR1 MNHNS and CDR2 SASEGT come from the germline V gene. The CDR3 runs to 15 residues. The V end lost 1 base, the J end lost 4 bases, and 10 bases lay between the germline ends.

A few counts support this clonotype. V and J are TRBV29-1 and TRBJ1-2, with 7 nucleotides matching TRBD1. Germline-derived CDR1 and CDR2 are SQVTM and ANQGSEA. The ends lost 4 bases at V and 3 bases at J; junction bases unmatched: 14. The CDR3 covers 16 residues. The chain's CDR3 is CSVVGGKISIDYGYTF. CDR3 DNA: TGCAGCGTTGTAGGGGGCAAAATCTCTATAGACTATGGCTACACCTTC. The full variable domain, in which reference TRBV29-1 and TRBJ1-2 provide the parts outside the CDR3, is SAVISQKPSRDICQRGTSLTIQCQVDSQVTMMFWYRQQPGQSLTLIATANQGSEATYESGFVIDKFPISRPNLTFSTLTVSNMSPEDSSIYLCSVVGGKISIDYGYTFGSGTRLTVV.

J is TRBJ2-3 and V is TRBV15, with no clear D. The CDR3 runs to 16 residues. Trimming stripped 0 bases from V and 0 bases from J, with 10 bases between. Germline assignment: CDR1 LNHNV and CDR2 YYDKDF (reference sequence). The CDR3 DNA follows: TGTGCCACCAGCAGAGAAGCCTATACTAGCACAGATACGCAGTATTTT. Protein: CATSREAYTSTDTQYF.

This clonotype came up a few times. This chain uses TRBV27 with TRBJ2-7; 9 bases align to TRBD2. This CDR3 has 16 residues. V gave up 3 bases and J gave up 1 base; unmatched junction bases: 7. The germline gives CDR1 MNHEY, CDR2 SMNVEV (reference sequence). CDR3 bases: TGTGCCAGCAGTTTCCCCGGTAGCGGGGGTTCCTACGAGCAGTACGTC. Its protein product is CASSFPGSGGSYEQYV.

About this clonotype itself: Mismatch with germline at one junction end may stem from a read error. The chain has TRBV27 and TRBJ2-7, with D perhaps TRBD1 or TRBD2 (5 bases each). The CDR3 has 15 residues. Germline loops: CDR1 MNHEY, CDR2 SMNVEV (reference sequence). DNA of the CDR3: TGTCCCAGCAGTTCATCTCCCGGGACGGGGTACGAGCAGTACTTC. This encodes CPSSSSPGTGYEQYF.

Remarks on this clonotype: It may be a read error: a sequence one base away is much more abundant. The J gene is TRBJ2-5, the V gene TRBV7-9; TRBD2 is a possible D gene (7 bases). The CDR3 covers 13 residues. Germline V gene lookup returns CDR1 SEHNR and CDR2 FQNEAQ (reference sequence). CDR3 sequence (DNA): TGTGTCAGCAGCTGGGGGGGCGAGGAGACCCAGTACTTC. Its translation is CVSSWGGEETQYF.

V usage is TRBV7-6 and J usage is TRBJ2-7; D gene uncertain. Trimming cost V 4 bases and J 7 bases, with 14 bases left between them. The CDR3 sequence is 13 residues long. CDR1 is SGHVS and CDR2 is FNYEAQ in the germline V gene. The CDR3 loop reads CASSSPGTLEQYV. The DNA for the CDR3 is TGTGCCAGCAGCTCACCGGGTACCTTGGAGCAGTACGTC.

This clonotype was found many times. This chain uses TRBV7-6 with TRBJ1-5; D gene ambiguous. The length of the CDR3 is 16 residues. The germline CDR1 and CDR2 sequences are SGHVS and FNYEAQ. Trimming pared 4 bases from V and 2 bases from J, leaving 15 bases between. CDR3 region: CASSSLVAEGNQPQHF. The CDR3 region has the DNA TGTGCCAGCAGCTCCTTGGTCGCTGAAGGCAATCAGCCCCAGCATTTT.

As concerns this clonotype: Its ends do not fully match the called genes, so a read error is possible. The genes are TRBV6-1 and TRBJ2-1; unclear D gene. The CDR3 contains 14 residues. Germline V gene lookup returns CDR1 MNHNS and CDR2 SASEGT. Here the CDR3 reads CASGEPYMGHEQFF. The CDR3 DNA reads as TGTGCCAGCGGTGAGCCTTACATGGGCCATGAGCAGTTCTTC.

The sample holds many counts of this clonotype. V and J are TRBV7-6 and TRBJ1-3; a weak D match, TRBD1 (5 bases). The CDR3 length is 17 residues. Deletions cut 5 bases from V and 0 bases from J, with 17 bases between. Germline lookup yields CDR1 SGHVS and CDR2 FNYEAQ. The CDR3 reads CASSVLPGLSSGNTIYF. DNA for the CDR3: TGTGCCAGCAGCGTATTACCGGGACTGTCCTCTGGAAACACCATATATTTT.

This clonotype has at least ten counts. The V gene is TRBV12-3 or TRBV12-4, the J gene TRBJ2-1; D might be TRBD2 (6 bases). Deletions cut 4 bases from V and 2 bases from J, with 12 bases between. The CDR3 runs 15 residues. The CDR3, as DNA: TGTGCCAGCAGTTACCACCGACTAGCCTACAATGAGCAGTTCTTC. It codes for CASSYHRLAYNEQFF.

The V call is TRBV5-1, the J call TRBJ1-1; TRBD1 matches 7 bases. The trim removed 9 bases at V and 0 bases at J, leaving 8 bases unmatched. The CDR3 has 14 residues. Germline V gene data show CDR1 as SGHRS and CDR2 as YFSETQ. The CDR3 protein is CANKGTVMNTEAFF. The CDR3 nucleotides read TGCGCCAACAAAGGGACAGTTATGAACACTGAAGCTTTCTTT.

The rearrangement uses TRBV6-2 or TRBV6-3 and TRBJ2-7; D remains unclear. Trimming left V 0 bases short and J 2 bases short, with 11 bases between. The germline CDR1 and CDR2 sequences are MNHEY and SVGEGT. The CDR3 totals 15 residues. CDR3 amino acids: CASSYSRLGAYEQYF. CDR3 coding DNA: TGTGCCAGCAGTTACTCCCGACTCGGAGCCTACGAGCAGTACTTC.

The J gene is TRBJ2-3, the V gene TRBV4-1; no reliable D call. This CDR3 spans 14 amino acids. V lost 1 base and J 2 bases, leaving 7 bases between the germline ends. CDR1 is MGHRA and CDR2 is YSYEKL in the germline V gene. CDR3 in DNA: TGCGCCAGCAGCCAAGTACGGATCACAGATACGCAGTATTTT. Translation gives CASSQVRITDTQYF.

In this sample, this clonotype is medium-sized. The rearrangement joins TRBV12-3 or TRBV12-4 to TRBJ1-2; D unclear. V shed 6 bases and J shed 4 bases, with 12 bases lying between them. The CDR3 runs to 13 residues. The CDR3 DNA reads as TGTGCCAGCAGGCTGGGGATTCTCTATGGCTACACCTTC. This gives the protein CASRLGILYGYTF.

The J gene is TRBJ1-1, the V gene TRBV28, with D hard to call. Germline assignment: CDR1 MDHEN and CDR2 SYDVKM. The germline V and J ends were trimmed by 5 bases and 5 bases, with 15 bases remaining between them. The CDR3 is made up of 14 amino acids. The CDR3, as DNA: TGTGCCAGCAGTCCCTTTTCAGTAGGGACTGAAGCTTTCTTT. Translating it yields CASSPFSVGTEAFF.

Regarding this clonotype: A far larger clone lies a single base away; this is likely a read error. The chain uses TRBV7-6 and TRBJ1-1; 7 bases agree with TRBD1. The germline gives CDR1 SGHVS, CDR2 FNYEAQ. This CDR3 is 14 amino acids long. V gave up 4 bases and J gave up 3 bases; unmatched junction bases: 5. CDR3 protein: CASSSEQGYTEAFF. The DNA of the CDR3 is TGTGCCAGCAGCTCGGAACAGGGGTACACTGAAGCTTTCTTT.